This passage covers 15 T cell receptor beta chains from one sample sequenced in a study of metastatic and nonmetastatic thyroid tumors. TCRdb reanalyzed the PCR reads via MiXCR. The sample holds thousands of clones; roughly 23% are singletons and the top ten take around 16%. None of the patients had undergone any treatment ahead of thyroid surgery. The sequencing input was tumor tissue. Receptor source: a female donor with papillary thyroid cancer or a benign thyroid nodule (not recorded which). Some clones in this sample may be carry-over from other donors' samples.

This clone was seen repeatedly, ten times or more. The chain links TRBV7-8 to TRBJ2-3; tentative D call: TRBD1 (5 bases). Trimming shortened V by 8 bases and J by 3 bases, and 12 bases separated the two germline ends. CDR3 length: 13 amino acids. Germline assignment: CDR1 SGHVS and CDR2 FQNEAQ. In DNA, the CDR3 is TGTGCCAGCTCAGGGCTTTTGACAGATACGCAGTATTTT. Its translation is CASSGLLTDTQYF.

This clone appeared many times. This could be a read error, since a much larger clone is one nucleotide away. The J gene is TRBJ2-3, the V gene TRBV28; 9 bases are shared with TRBD2. The junction had 20 bases not matched to a gene; V was cut back by 5 bases and J by 8 bases. CDR1 is MDHEN and CDR2 is SYDVKM in the germline V gene. The CDR3 runs 18 residues. The CDR3: CASSPRGGGRGGGGTQYF. The DNA of the CDR3 is TGTGCCAGCAGTCCCCGCGGGGGGGGGCGGGGGGGCGGAGGTACGCAGTATTTT.

By share of the sample, this clone is medium-sized. The chain has TRBV10-2 and TRBJ2-2; D remains unclear. V was trimmed by 3 bases and J by 3 bases, leaving 5 bases between them. The CDR3 covers 13 residues. Germline V gene lookup returns CDR1 WSHSY and CDR2 SAAADI. Written as DNA, the CDR3 is TGCGCCAGCAGTGACGTGTACACCGGGGAGCTGTTTTTT. It translates to CASSDVYTGELFF.

This clone was recorded at least ten times. This chain joins TRBV11-3 and TRBJ2-3; a possible D gene is TRBD2 (7 bases). CDR1 is SGHNT, CDR2 YENEEA, per germline. This CDR3 region has 16 residues. V shed 2 bases and J shed 1 base, with 13 bases lying between them. The CDR3 nucleotides are TGTGCCAGCAGCTTAAACGGGGGGCTTGGCACAGATACGCAGTATTTT. Translating gives CASSLNGGLGTDTQYF.

The rearrangement links TRBV5-1 to TRBJ1-3, with TRBD1 identical over 10 bases. The length of the CDR3 is 16 residues. Germline V gives CDR1 SGHRS, CDR2 YFSETQ. Unmatched junction bases numbered 7, after V lost 0 bases and J lost 7 bases. CDR3 sequence: CASSLELGQGTNTIYF. The CDR3 nucleotides are TGCGCCAGCAGCTTGGAATTGGGACAGGGGACCAACACCATATATTTT.

By sample fraction, this clone is medium-sized (0.01 to 0.1%). The chain links TRBV6-5 to TRBJ1-2; 9 positions agree with TRBD1. The V gene end was trimmed by 3 bases and the J gene end by 8 bases; junction bases not matched to a gene: 4. The CDR3 is 13 amino acids. Per the germline V gene, CDR1 is MNHEY and CDR2 is SVGAGI. The CDR3 reads CASSYGQGLGYTF. Written as DNA, the CDR3 is TGTGCCAGCAGTTATGGACAGGGGTTAGGCTACACCTTC.

This chain uses TRBV20-1 with TRBJ1-2, with a possible D match to TRBD1 (5 bases). Germline CDR1 reads DFQATT; CDR2 reads SNEGSKA (reference sequence). The CDR3 has 12 amino acids. V was cut by 7 bases and J by 4 bases, with 13 bases left in between. CDR3 sequence (DNA): TGCAGTGTCGCCAGGGTGTTCTATGGCTACACCTTC. Translating it yields CSVARVFYGYTF.

This clone was recorded many times. J is TRBJ2-1 and V is TRBV7-9; 8 bases are a match to TRBD1. CDR1 and CDR2 (germline): SEHNR, FQNEAQ (reference sequence). The CDR3 consists of 15 residues. The V segment lost 5 bases and the J segment 0 bases; nucleotides outside the gene matches: 3. DNA for the CDR3: TGTGCCAGCAGCGGACAGGGCCGCTCCTACAATGAGCAGTTCTTC. Protein product: CASSGQGRSYNEQFF.

This clone is termed medium-sized. The chain links TRBV30 to TRBJ2-7, with 7 bases matching TRBD2. This CDR3 region has 15 residues. Germline V gene sequence: CDR1 GTSNPN, CDR2 SVGIG (reference sequence). The junction had 8 bases not matched to a gene; V was cut back by 2 bases and J by 1 base. CDR3 DNA sequence: TGTGCCTGGAGTTGGGGGTCTAGCGGATCCTACGAGCAGTACTTC. Translated: CAWSWGSSGSYEQYF.

The chain has TRBV10-3 and TRBJ1-2; 9 nucleotides align to TRBD1. The germline CDR1 and CDR2 sequences are ENHRY and SYGVKD. This CDR3 region has 20 residues. The trim removed 0 bases at V and 2 bases at J, leaving 16 bases unmatched. The DNA of the CDR3 is TGTGCCATCAGTGAGTCTGATATACTAGACAGGGGGGCGGACAACTATGGCTACACCTTC. It specifies CAISESDILDRGADNYGYTF.

The rearrangement links TRBV27 to TRBJ2-1; the D gene is possibly TRBD2 (6 bases). Trimming pared 8 bases from V and 0 bases from J, leaving 14 bases between. CDR3 length: 15 residues. Per the germline V gene, CDR1 is MNHEY and CDR2 is SMNVEV (reference sequence). CDR3 loop: CASEPLADSYNEQFF. The CDR3 bases are TGTGCCAGCGAGCCATTAGCGGACTCCTACAATGAGCAGTTCTTC.

This clone has a count of ten or more. The chain employs TRBV7-9 and TRBJ1-5, with D hard to call. With 1 base removed from V and 1 base from J, the gap between germline ends came to 8 bases. Germline loops: CDR1 SEHNR, CDR2 FQNEAQ (reference sequence). The CDR3 length is 15 residues. This chain's CDR3 is CASSLGQASNQPQHF. CDR3 sequence (DNA): TGTGCCAGCAGCTTAGGGCAGGCGAGCAATCAGCCCCAGCATTTT.

This chain links TRBV12-3 or TRBV12-4 with TRBJ2-1, with 10 bases lining up with TRBD2. V shed 6 bases, J shed 8 bases, and the junction held 7 bases outside the gene matches. This CDR3 comprises 14 residues. CDR3 sequence reads: CASRIAGGRHEQFF. Written as DNA, the CDR3 is TGTGCCAGCAGGATAGCGGGGGGTCGCCATGAGCAGTTCTTC.

This clone is labeled medium-sized. V and J are TRBV28 and TRBJ1-3; no clear D gene. V lost 3 bases, J lost 9 bases, and 6 bases lay in between. This CDR3 region has 11 residues. CDR1 and CDR2 from the germline V gene are MDHEN and SYDVKM. CDR3 DNA sequence: TGTGCCAGCAGTTTGGGTGCCACCATATATTTT. Translated: CASSLGATIYF. The complete variable domain, with remaining parts taken from reference TRBV28 and TRBJ1-3, reads DVKVTQSSRYLVKRTGEKVFLECVQDMDHENMFWYRQDPGLGLRLIYFSYDVKMKEKGDIPEGYSVSREKKERFSLILESASTNQTSMYLCASSLGATIYFGEGSWLTVV.

This clone appeared a few times. This sequence joins TRBV6-1 and TRBJ2-5; possibly TRBD2 for D (5 bases). V lost 5 bases and J 4 bases, leaving 14 bases between the germline ends. Germline V gene data show CDR1 as MNHNS and CDR2 as SASEGT. The CDR3 has 14 residues. The DNA for the CDR3 is TGTGCCAGCAGTTTCGGGATGGACCCAGAGACCCAGTACTTC. Translated: CASSFGMDPETQYF.